This T cell receptor beta chain stems from a study of blood T cell repertoires in COVID-19. Study overall: Acute and convalescent COVID-19 specimens originated in the United States, Italy and Spain. PBMCs, B-cell-depleted T cells, or T cells were the source of the cDNA or gDNA that made up the material.

In the original analysis: Nucleated cell number was recorded as an estimate derived from reference gene primer amplification. Sequencing was performed with immunoSEQ multiplex PCR; in TCRdb, only in-frame clones are kept and a portion is missing. V, J and clone size reflect that table, while D and trimming were determined from the DNA. The table has 70,000 to 90,000 clones, roughly 85% seen once. The trim removed 5 bases at V and 10 bases at J, leaving 6 bases unmatched. This CDR3 has 14 residues. Germline loops: CDR1 SGHVS, CDR2 FNYEAQ. The V call is TRBV7-6, the J call TRBJ1-6; 9 bases agree with TRBD1. This TCR came from a man aged 45-65 years with COVID-19, enrolled during active disease. Sequenced material: peripheral blood. CDR3 loop: CASSKTGGRSPLHF. CDR3 coding DNA: TGTGCCAGCAGCAAAACAGGGGGCAGATCACCCCTCCACTTT.